There are a few counts of the clone carrying this T cell receptor beta chain. This sample was included in a study of blood T cells in healthy people across ages. A J-beta primer mix and a sample-barcoded 5' primer were used in a second PCR of roughly 6 to 11 cycles. TCRdb processed the 5' RACE reads anew with MiXCR; each CDR3 protein has one entry. The data contain approximately 810,000 distinct CDR3 sequences, under 40% of them singletons. V was clipped by 7 bases and J by 3 bases; unmatched bases: 7. The CDR3 contains 14 residues. The genes are TRBV12-3 or TRBV12-4 and TRBJ1-2; 8 nucleotides line up with TRBD1. The sequence came from a young man in good health. Material for sequencing was blood. The CDR3 sequence is CASKPMTGDYGYTF. CDR3 bases: TGTGCCAGCAAACCCATGACAGGGGACTATGGCTACACCTTC.